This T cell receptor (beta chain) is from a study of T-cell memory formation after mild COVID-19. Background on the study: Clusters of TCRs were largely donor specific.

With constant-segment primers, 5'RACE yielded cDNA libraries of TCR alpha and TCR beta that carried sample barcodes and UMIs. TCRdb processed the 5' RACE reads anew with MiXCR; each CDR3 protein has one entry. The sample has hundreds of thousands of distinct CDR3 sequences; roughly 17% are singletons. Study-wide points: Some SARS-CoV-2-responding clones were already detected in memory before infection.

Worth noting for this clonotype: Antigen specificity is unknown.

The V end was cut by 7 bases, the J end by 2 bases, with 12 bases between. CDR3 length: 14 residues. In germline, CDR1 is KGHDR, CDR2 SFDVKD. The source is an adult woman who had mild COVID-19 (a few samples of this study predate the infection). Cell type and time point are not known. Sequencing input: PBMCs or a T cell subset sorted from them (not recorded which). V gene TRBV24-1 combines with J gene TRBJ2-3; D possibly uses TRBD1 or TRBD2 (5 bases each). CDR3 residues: CATSLLGTTDTQYF. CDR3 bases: TGTGCCACCAGCCTCCTCGGGACCACAGATACGCAGTATTTT.